Here is one T cell receptor beta chain with its context. This record comes from a study of T cell changes during pregnancy in multiple sclerosis. Generated by immunoSEQ multiplex PCR, the TCRdb table keeps only in-frame clones and is missing some. This sample yields tens of thousands of clones, of which around 94% are seen a single time; around 0.84% belongs to the top ten. The CDR3 is made up of 13 amino acids. V was cut by 9 bases and J by 4 bases, with 15 bases left in between. Germline V gene lookup returns CDR1 LNHDA and CDR2 SQIVND (reference sequence). The receptor's source is a female donor with multiple sclerosis, enrolled in a pregnancy study. The sample in question was peripheral blood, obtained in the third trimester of pregnancy. J is TRBJ1-1 and V is TRBV19; D gene unclear. The CDR3 nucleotides are TGTGCCAGCACGCAAGCTTTTGGCACTGAAGCTTTCTTT. It translates to CASTQAFGTEAFF. Using reference TRBV19 and TRBJ1-1 for the parts outside the CDR3, the full variable domain is DGGITQSPKYLFRKEGQNVTLSCEQNLNHDAMYWYRQDPGQGLRLIYYSQIVNDFQKGDIAEGYSVSREKKESFPLTVTSAQKNPTAFYLCASTQAFGTEAFFGQGTRLTVV.